This TCR beta chain was documented in a study of cytomegalovirus exposure and HLA in healthy donors. Notes on the study in general: It was reportedly the case that the classifier diagnosed cytomegalovirus status with high specificity and sensitivity. The authors later found HLA-associated TCR beta chains more clonally expanded than equally common others.

For this clone: Its antigen is currently unknown.

Vbeta (60) and Jbeta (13) primers were used in the PCR. Method: immunoSEQ multiplex PCR; TCRdb's copy keeps in-frame clones and lacks some. This sample has 150,000 to 200,000 clones, with 85% to 90% found just once. These donors, healthy bone marrow donors, were studied. Germline V gene lookup returns CDR1 SEHNR and CDR2 FQNEAQ (reference sequence). The CDR3 runs to 16 residues. V dropped 5 bases and J dropped 0 bases, with 11 bases sitting between them. The chain carries TRBV7-9 and TRBJ1-6; D is possibly TRBD1 (6 bases). This sequence originates from a young woman in good health and CMV-seronegative. The sample comprised PBMCs. The CDR3 region is CASSPDRSSYNSPLHF. CDR3 nucleotide sequence: TGTGCCAGCAGCCCCGACAGGAGCTCCTATAATTCACCCCTCCACTTT.